This TCR beta chain derives from a study of blood T cells in healthy people across ages. In germline, CDR1 is MDHEN, CDR2 SYDVKM. Losses at the gene ends were 4 bases for V and 4 bases for J; bases not matched to a gene: 5. This CDR3 has 14 amino acids. A sample-barcoded 5' primer and a J-beta primer mix were used in a second PCR of about 6 to 12 cycles. TCRdb recomputed calls from the 5' RACE reads with MiXCR, one row per CDR3 protein. The sample records approximately 700,000 distinct CDR3 sequences, 32% being singletons. On this clonotype itself: With a much larger clone just one base away, this may be a read error.

The chain has TRBV28 and TRBJ1-2, with 8 positions matching TRBD1. The source is a woman older than 75 in good health. The sample consisted of blood. This chain's CDR3 is CASSSPQGAYGYTF. DNA of the CDR3: TGTGCCAGCAGTTCACCTCAGGGGGCCTATGGCTACACCTTC.